The 7 T cell receptor beta chains below were found in one sample sequenced in a study of siplizumab effects on memory and regulatory T cells (dated by TCRdb to the late 2010s). Receptor amplification or capture employed the immunoSEQ multiplex PCR assay. Here the immuneACCESS table is served through TCRdb, limited to in-frame sequences with V and J called. Missing clones are a known gap in these copies; in checked studies unresolved V genes cover under half, and the rest lacks a known reason. The sample contains over 95,000 clones, around 93% of them found a single time. The ten biggest clones cover roughly 0.16% of the sample. The sequenced sample consisted of non-Treg CD4+ T cells sorted from blood. Reading the label with the study, this specimen's cell subset or site is: FACS-sorted unstimulated CD4+ non-regulatory T cells. These receptors all come from a human donor in good health.

The chain joins TRBV6-1 to TRBJ1-5; a weak D match, TRBD1 (5 bases). V shed 3 bases and J shed 5 bases, with 11 bases lying between them. CDR3 size: 14 residues. CDR1 is MNHNS, CDR2 SASEGT, per germline. The DNA for the CDR3 is TGTGCCAGCAGTGATATGGCAGGGTATCAGCCCCAGCATTTT. Translating it yields CASSDMAGYQPQHF.

J is TRBJ1-5 and V is TRBV7-2, with TRBD1 identical over 8 bases. The CDR3 extends over 15 amino acids. Germline trimming cut 2 bases from V and 2 bases from J; bases unmatched to any gene: 2. The germline CDR1 and CDR2 sequences are SGHTA and FQGNSA. For the CDR3, the DNA is TGTGCCAGCAGCTTATTGGGACAGGGCAATCAGCCCCAGCATTTT. Translating it yields CASSLLGQGNQPQHF. Full variable domain (rest looked up from reference TRBV7-2 and TRBJ1-5): GAGVSQSPSNKVTEKGKDVELRCDPISGHTALYWYRQSLGQGLEFLIYFQGNSAPDKSGLPSDRFSAERTGGSVSTLTIQRTQQEDSAVYLCASSLLGQGNQPQHFGDGTRLSIL.

This chain connects TRBV5-4 to TRBJ1-2; a possible D gene is TRBD1 (6 bases). The length of the CDR3 is 14 residues. Germline V gene sequence: CDR1 SGHNT, CDR2 YYREEE (reference sequence). The germline V and J ends were trimmed by 2 bases and 7 bases, with 15 bases remaining between them. CDR3 DNA: TGTGCCAGCAGCTTTTCCACAGGGAAGAGTGGCTACACCTTC. Protein product: CASSFSTGKSGYTF.

This clone has more than one count but fewer than ten. The J gene is TRBJ1-1, the V gene TRBV18; a weak D match, TRBD1 (6 bases). The CDR3 is made up of 15 amino acids. V was clipped by 2 bases and J by 1 base, with 11 bases between them. Germline loops: CDR1 KGHSH, CDR2 LQKENI. CDR3 DNA: TGTGCCAGCTCACCAGGGCAGACAGGGAACACTGAAGCTTTCTTT. Amino acid sequence: CASSPGQTGNTEAFF.

This chain connects TRBV7-9 to TRBJ2-7; no firm D call. Trimming pared 3 bases from V and 5 bases from J, leaving 17 bases between. The CDR3 is 15 residues long. Germline V gene sequence: CDR1 SEHNR, CDR2 FQNEAQ (reference sequence). The CDR3 reads CASSFITSGADEQYF. The CDR3 DNA is TGTGCCAGCAGCTTTATAACCTCAGGTGCGGACGAGCAGTACTTC.

This rearrangement joins TRBV28 to TRBJ2-3; 10 bases match TRBD1. The junction had 4 bases not matched to a gene; V was cut back by 8 bases and J by 5 bases. This CDR3 has 13 amino acids. The V gene's germline CDR1 is MDHEN and CDR2 SYDVKM. This CDR3 reads CASGTGVGDTQYF. CDR3 nucleotide sequence: TGTGCCAGCGGGACAGGGGTGGGAGATACGCAGTATTTT.

The DNA for the CDR3 is TGCGCCAGCAGCGAGTGGAGTGCGAACACCGGGGAGCTGTTTTTT. Translated, it gives CASSEWSANTGELFF. The chain has TRBV4-1 and TRBJ2-2; D is undetermined. CDR1 and CDR2 from the germline V gene are MGHRA and YSYEKL. The germline V and J ends were trimmed by 5 bases and 0 bases, with 10 bases remaining between them. This CDR3 spans 15 amino acids.